The clone carrying this T cell receptor beta chain was picked up many times. This sample was taken from a study of CD8+CD57+ T cells in acquired aplastic anemia. Study information: Sorted CD4+ and CD8+ cells yielded about 3 ug of DNA on average.

TCR beta VDJ and CDR3 profiling used genomic DNA as template. In TCRdb, the reads were re-called with MiXCR into one record per CDR3 protein. The sample shows 150,000 to 200,000 distinct CDR3 sequences, less than 50% of them seen only once. V was shortened by 2 bases and J by 7 bases, with 6 bases between the two germline ends. The length of the CDR3 is 13 residues. The authors sequenced patients whose flow cytometry had shown CD8+CD57+ cell expansion. The sequencing sample was made of sorted CD4+, CD8+, or CD8+CD57+ T cells (not recorded which) from PBMCs. The chain employs TRBV12-3 or TRBV12-4 and TRBJ1-6, with D maybe TRBD1 (5 bases). The receptor comes from a human donor with aplastic anemia. This chain's CDR3 is CASSLPGNSPLHF. The CDR3 DNA reads as TGTGCCAGCAGTTTACCAGGGAATTCACCCCTCCACTTT.